Presented here are 28 T cell receptor beta chains from one specimen sequenced in a study of T cell responses to AZD1222 COVID-19 vaccine. Sequenced by immunoSEQ multiplex PCR; TCRdb stores in-frame clones only, minus some. Of some 150,000 clones listed, more than 85% were seen once; the top ten hold 1.9%. The sequencing used peripheral blood, collected on day 0 of AZD1222 vaccination. These receptor sequences come from an adult in good health.

This rearrangement joins TRBV28 to TRBJ1-1; possibly TRBD1 for D (5 bases). Trimming stripped 6 bases from V and 1 base from J, with 9 bases between. Germline V CDR1 and CDR2: MDHEN, SYDVKM. This CDR3 is 13 amino acids long. Here the CDR3 DNA reads TGTGCCAGCAGACTGGGGGGGAACACTGAAGCTTTCTTT. Encoded protein: CASRLGGNTEAFF. The variable domain in full, completed from reference TRBV28 and TRBJ1-1, reads DVKVTQSSRYLVKRTGEKVFLECVQDMDHENMFWYRQDPGLGLRLIYFSYDVKMKEKGDIPEGYSVSREKKERFSLILESASTNQTSMYLCASRLGGNTEAFFGQGTRLTVV.

The rearrangement links TRBV10-3 to TRBJ2-3, with 11 positions matching TRBD2. The junction had 11 bases not matched to a gene; V was cut back by 7 bases and J by 2 bases. There are 17 residues in the CDR3. Looked up from germline, CDR1 is ENHRY and CDR2 is SYGVKD. CDR3 amino acids: CAINFGTSGFNTDTQYF. CDR3 bases: TGTGCCATCAACTTTGGGACTAGCGGTTTCAACACAGATACGCAGTATTTT.

V is TRBV7-2 and J is TRBJ2-1; D is perhaps TRBD2 (6 bases). CDR3 length: 14 residues. In germline, CDR1 is SGHTA, CDR2 FQGNSA. V lost 5 bases, J lost 10 bases, and 18 bases lay in between. As DNA, the CDR3 is TGTGCCAGCAGCCCATCGGGACTCCCAATGGAGCAGTTCTTC. This translates into CASSPSGLPMEQFF.

This clone was detected only once. This chain connects TRBV2 to TRBJ2-2; no clear D gene. The CDR3 runs to 14 residues. V lost 6 bases, J lost 1 base, and 9 bases lay in between. Germline lookup yields CDR1 SNHLY and CDR2 FYNNEI. The CDR3 DNA reads as TGTGCCAGCAGAGAGCGCATGAACACCGGGGAGCTGTTTTTT. This translates into CASRERMNTGELFF.

The chain carries TRBV7-8 and TRBJ1-5, with D maybe TRBD1 (5 bases). CDR1 SGHVS and CDR2 FQNEAQ come from the germline V gene. V was shortened by 8 bases and J by 5 bases, with 16 bases between the two germline ends. This CDR3 contains 14 residues. The CDR3 region is CASGPQGTDQPQHF. CDR3 sequence (DNA): TGTGCCAGCGGACCCCAAGGGACGGATCAGCCCCAGCATTTT.

This chain connects TRBV20-1 to TRBJ1-2; no clear D. The germline V gene encodes CDR1 DFQATT and CDR2 SNEGSKA (reference sequence). This CDR3 is 15 amino acids long. V lost 3 bases, J lost 5 bases, and 19 bases lay in between. CDR3 in amino acids: CSASNPGGERYGYTF. The CDR3 nucleotides are TGCAGTGCTAGTAATCCGGGTGGGGAACGGTATGGCTACACCTTC.

V and J are TRBV2 and TRBJ2-3; D not certain. CDR1 SNHLY and CDR2 FYNNEI come from the germline V gene. Trimming removed 6 bases from V and 3 bases from J, with 13 bases in between. CDR3 length: 14 amino acids. CDR3 sequence reads: CASRPAGRTDTQYF. The CDR3 DNA is TGTGCCAGCAGGCCCGCCGGCCGGACAGATACGCAGTATTTT.

The rearrangement links TRBV7-8 to TRBJ1-1; D gene unclear. The V end was cut by 1 base, the J end by 6 bases, with 9 bases between. Looked up from germline, CDR1 is SGHVS and CDR2 is FQNEAQ. This CDR3 contains 13 residues. CDR3 coding DNA: TGTGCCAGCAGCTTAGAGAGTGGGTCTGAAGCTTTCTTT. It codes for CASSLESGSEAFF.

This chain links TRBV4-1 with TRBJ2-7; D is tentatively TRBD1 or TRBD2 (6 bases each). From germline, CDR1 is MGHRA and CDR2 YSYEKL. CDR3 length: 14 amino acids. Between the trimmed V and J ends, which lost 6 bases and 3 bases, there was a span of 15 bases. CDR3 bases: TGCGCCAGCAGTAAAGGGGGGAACGGCTACGAGCAGTACTTC. This codes for CASSKGGNGYEQYF.

The rearrangement links TRBV3-1 (or the pseudogene TRBV3-2) to TRBJ2-3; no firm D call. The V end was cut by 0 bases, the J end by 6 bases, with 13 bases between. This CDR3 spans 15 amino acids. From germline, CDR1 is LGHDT and CDR2 YNNKEL (reference sequence). CDR3 coding DNA: TGTGCCAGCAGCCAAGAGGTAGGGCTGATTGATACGCAGTATTTT. This gives the protein CASSQEVGLIDTQYF.

The V and J genes are TRBV1 and TRBJ2-1; TRBD2 is the table's D call and was not checked against the DNA. TRBV1 is labeled a pseudogene. The CDR3 consists of 20 residues. This CDR3 is CTSSQDEGGLAGPGHNEQFF. DNA of the CDR3: TGCACCAGCAGCCAAGATGAGGGCGGACTAGCGGGTCCTGGCCACAATGAGCAGTTCTTC.

This clone has only one observation. V is TRBV19 and J is TRBJ2-2; TRBD1 might be the D (6 bases). V was trimmed by 7 bases and J by 1 base, leaving 13 bases between them. Germline CDR1 reads LNHDA; CDR2 reads SQIVND (reference sequence). This CDR3 region has 15 residues. DNA for the CDR3: TGTGCCAGTAACAGGGCCCTATTGAACACCGGGGAGCTGTTTTTT. It yields the protein CASNRALLNTGELFF.

V and J are TRBV11-3 and TRBJ1-6; D possibly corresponds to TRBD1 (5 bases). The CDR3 loop spans 13 amino acids. V was clipped by 5 bases and J by 8 bases, with 10 bases between them. The germline CDR1 and CDR2 sequences are SGHNT and YENEEA. The chain's CDR3 is CASSPGPDSPLHF. The CDR3 DNA sequence: TGTGCCAGCAGCCCGGGGCCCGATTCACCCCTCCACTTT.

The chain is built from TRBV11-1 and TRBJ2-2; D gene ambiguous. Trimming shortened V by 3 bases and J by 1 base, and 9 bases separated the two germline ends. Germline lookup yields CDR1 SGHAT and CDR2 FQDESV (reference sequence). The length of the CDR3 is 15 residues. The CDR3 sequence: CASSLSSVNTGELFF. The CDR3 coding sequence is TGTGCCAGCAGCTTGTCGTCGGTGAACACCGGGGAGCTGTTTTTT. Complete variable domain (other parts from reference TRBV11-1 and TRBJ2-2): EAEVAQSPRYKITEKSQAVAFWCDPISGHATLYWYRQILGQGPELLVQFQDESVVDDSQLPKDRFSAERLKGVDSTLKIQPAELGDSAMYLCASSLSSVNTGELFFGEGSRLTVL.

The count of this clone is one. This chain joins TRBV7-2 and TRBJ1-2; D remains ambiguous. Germline V lookup: CDR1 SGHTA, CDR2 FQGNSA. The ends were cut back, 6 bases at V and 8 bases at J, with 10 bases in the middle. The CDR3 totals 11 residues. The DNA of the CDR3 is TGTGCCAGCAGTTGGTCCGGAGGCTACACCTTC. Protein sequence: CASSWSGGYTF.

This clone was observed a handful of times. The gene calls are TRBV19 and TRBJ1-1; D is uncertain. V lost 4 bases to trimming and J lost 1 base, with 7 bases between them. The CDR3 runs to 13 residues. The germline gives CDR1 LNHDA, CDR2 SQIVND (reference sequence). Written as DNA, the CDR3 is TGTGCCAGTAGTAACACTAGGAACACTGAAGCTTTCTTT. This codes for CASSNTRNTEAFF. Full variable domain (missing parts from reference TRBV19 and TRBJ1-1): DGGITQSPKYLFRKEGQNVTLSCEQNLNHDAMYWYRQDPGQGLRLIYYSQIVNDFQKGDIAEGYSVSREKKESFPLTVTSAQKNPTAFYLCASSNTRNTEAFFGQGTRLTVV.

The V and J genes are TRBV27 and TRBJ2-7; 10 bases map to TRBD2. This CDR3 contains 17 residues. With 5 bases clipped from V and 2 bases from J, the junction kept 12 bases outside the gene matches. Germline V gives CDR1 MNHEY, CDR2 SMNVEV (reference sequence). CDR3 residues: CASSPTLLAGAPYEQYF. In DNA, the CDR3 is TGTGCCAGCAGTCCCACCCTGCTAGCGGGGGCCCCCTACGAGCAGTACTTC.

The V and J genes are TRBV23-1 and TRBJ2-1, with 8 bases matching TRBD2. TRBV23-1 is an open reading frame whose function is uncertain. Germline trimming cut 3 bases from V and 6 bases from J; bases unmatched to any gene: 13. There are 17 residues in the CDR3. The CDR3 reads CASSHPESSGATNEQFF. The CDR3 DNA sequence: TGCGCCAGCAGTCATCCGGAGAGTAGCGGGGCGACCAATGAGCAGTTCTTC.

This sequence joins TRBV3-1 (or the pseudogene TRBV3-2) and TRBJ2-7; D is ambiguous. V lost 2 bases, J lost 6 bases, and 11 bases lay in between. Germline V lookup: CDR1 LGHDT, CDR2 YNNKEL (reference sequence). CDR3 length equals 13 residues. This CDR3 is CASSQYKRGEQYF. As DNA, the CDR3 is TGTGCCAGCAGCCAATACAAACGTGGCGAGCAGTACTTC.

The table lists this clone with a count of one. V usage is TRBV19 and J usage is TRBJ1-1; 8 bases map to TRBD1. After removal of 3 bases from V and 2 bases from J, the junction contained 5 bases not matched to a gene. In germline, CDR1 is LNHDA, CDR2 SQIVND (reference sequence). The CDR3 runs to 15 residues. This chain's CDR3 is CASSMGRGRNTEAFF. The CDR3 DNA follows: TGTGCCAGTAGTATGGGCAGGGGGCGTAACACTGAAGCTTTCTTT.

The gene calls are TRBV7-2 and TRBJ1-4; D is undetermined. Germline V CDR1 and CDR2: SGHTA, FQGNSA. Trimming took off 0 bases at V and 5 bases at J, with 7 bases between the two ends. The CDR3 runs 14 residues. DNA for the CDR3: TGTGCCAGCAGCTTAGCCGCCGGAAATGAAAAACTGTTTTTT. Its protein is CASSLAAGNEKLFF.

This chain links TRBV6-5 with TRBJ2-1; the D is unclear. Per the germline V gene, CDR1 is MNHEY and CDR2 is SVGAGI. The CDR3 spans 11 residues. V dropped 6 bases and J dropped 7 bases, with 7 bases sitting between them. As DNA, the CDR3 is TGTGCCAGCAGGCCACCGAATGAGCAGTTCTTC. Translated: CASRPPNEQFF.

The chain has TRBV6-1 and TRBJ1-5; no firm D call. The CDR3 is 14 residues long. Germline V gene sequence: CDR1 MNHNS, CDR2 SASEGT. Deletions cut 3 bases from V and 0 bases from J, with 6 bases between. The chain's CDR3 is CASSDLNSNQPQHF. The CDR3 DNA sequence: TGTGCCAGCAGTGATCTCAATAGCAATCAGCCCCAGCATTTT.

The rearrangement joins TRBV6-5 to TRBJ1-5; D ambiguous. There are 14 residues in the CDR3. Germline CDR1 MNHEY, CDR2 SVGAGI. Trimming pared 6 bases from V and 7 bases from J, leaving 16 bases between. The CDR3 is CASRRITRGQPQHF. The CDR3 DNA reads as TGTGCCAGCAGACGGATTACGCGCGGGCAGCCCCAGCATTTT.

The V call is TRBV12-5, the J call TRBJ1-1, with D perhaps TRBD1 (5 bases). V shed 8 bases and J shed 5 bases, with 15 bases lying between them. The germline CDR1 and CDR2 sequences are LGHNT and FRNRAP. The CDR3 runs 13 residues. In nucleotides, the CDR3 is TGTGCTAGTACCCCCCCTAGGGGAACTGAAGCTTTCTTT. Its protein product is CASTPPRGTEAFF.

This clone was recorded once. In the same sample, other DNA sequences code for this CDR3. The genes are TRBV5-1 and TRBJ2-5; 9 bases are shared with TRBD1. The V segment lost 0 bases and the J segment 4 bases; nucleotides outside the gene matches: 13. Germline-derived CDR1 and CDR2 are SGHRS and YFSETQ. This CDR3 has 18 amino acids. The CDR3 DNA reads TGCGCCAGCAGCTTGGTTGGCGCGACAGGGGGTAGGGGAGAGACCCAGTACTTC. It codes for CASSLVGATGGRGETQYF.

The V and J genes are TRBV2 and TRBJ2-2; 7 nucleotides line up with TRBD1. Germline trimming cut 6 bases from V and 6 bases from J; bases unmatched to any gene: 10. This CDR3 contains 15 residues. Germline CDR1 SNHLY, CDR2 FYNNEI. CDR3 residues: CASSPTGTMAGELFF. The CDR3, as DNA: TGTGCCAGCAGCCCGACAGGGACGATGGCCGGGGAGCTGTTTTTT. The full variable domain, in which reference TRBV2 and TRBJ2-2 provide the parts outside the CDR3, is EPEVTQTPSHQVTQMGQEVILRCVPISNHLYFYWYRQILGQKVEFLVSFYNNEISEKSEIFDDQFSVERPDGSNFTLKIRSTKLEDSAMYFCASSPTGTMAGELFFGEGSRLTVL.

This clone has only a few counts. The chain recombines TRBV27 with TRBJ1-1, with 9 bases fitting TRBD1. J gave up 6 bases and V 5 bases, and 13 bases lay outside the gene matches. The germline V gene encodes CDR1 MNHEY and CDR2 SMNVEV (reference sequence). This CDR3 comprises 16 residues. The CDR3 nucleotides read TGTGCCAGCAGTCCCGGGACAGGGAAGGCAAGCGCTGAAGCTTTCTTT. Translation gives CASSPGTGKASAEAFF.